The 22 T cell receptor beta chains below were found in one sample sequenced in a study of shared clonotypes between healthy human individuals. Data came from immunoSEQ multiplex PCR; TCRdb stores just in-frame clones and leaves some out. This sample has around 720,000 clones, with 73% found just once. The specimen was memory CD4+ T cells sorted from blood. Specified subset: CD45RA-negative fraction. The receptors derive from a woman between 25 and 40 years old in good health.

This clone was observed a few times. Other nucleotide sequences in the sample specify the same CDR3. This rearrangement joins TRBV11-2 to TRBJ1-1; D unclear. Per germline, CDR1 SGHAT and CDR2 FQNNGV. The CDR3 is 13 residues long. Trimming pared 0 bases from V and 1 base from J, leaving 3 bases between. In DNA form, the CDR3 reads TGTGCCAGCAGCTTAGACCGGAACACTGAAGCTTTCTTT. Protein product: CASSLDRNTEAFF. Complete variable domain (other parts from reference TRBV11-2 and TRBJ1-1): EAGVAQSPRYKIIEKRQSVAFWCNPISGHATLYWYQQILGQGPKLLIQFQNNGVVDDSQLPKDRFSAERLKGVDSTLKIQPAKLEDSAVYLCASSLDRNTEAFFGQGTRLTVV.

The rearrangement uses TRBV7-8 and TRBJ1-5, with 7 positions matching TRBD1. The germline V gene encodes CDR1 SGHVS and CDR2 FQNEAQ. V was clipped by 5 bases and J by 6 bases; unmatched bases: 22. The CDR3 has 19 amino acids. CDR3: CASSPSPRLDRVGSQPQHF. CDR3 in DNA: TGTGCCAGCAGCCCAAGCCCGAGACTAGACAGGGTAGGGAGTCAGCCCCAGCATTTT. The full variable domain, its missing parts supplied by reference TRBV7-8 and TRBJ1-5, is GAGVSQSPRYKVAKRGQDVALRCDPISGHVSLFWYQQALGQGPEFLTYFQNEAQLDKSGLPSDRFFAERPEGSVSTLKIQRTQQEDSAVYLCASSPSPRLDRVGSQPQHFGDGTRLSIL.

The chain has TRBV7-8 and TRBJ2-1; a weak D match, TRBD1 (5 bases). This CDR3 has 15 residues. Germline V gene sequence: CDR1 SGHVS, CDR2 FQNEAQ. V was trimmed by 1 base and J by 1 base, leaving 8 bases between them. The CDR3 DNA follows: TGTGCCAGCAGCTTAGAAGGGGCGTCCTACAATGAGCAGTTCTTC. This gives the protein CASSLEGASYNEQFF.

The J gene is TRBJ1-4, the V gene TRBV7-6, with D tentatively TRBD1 (5 bases). Germline values: CDR1 SGHVS, CDR2 FNYEAQ. This CDR3 has 14 residues. V lost 5 bases and J lost 6, with 13 bases in between. CDR3 bases: TGTGCCAGCAGCCTATATCAGACAGATGAAAAACTGTTTTTT. Protein sequence: CASSLYQTDEKLFF.

This chain joins TRBV5-6 and TRBJ2-3, with a possible D match to TRBD2 (6 bases). The CDR3 extends over 14 amino acids. V was trimmed by 2 bases and J by 8 bases, leaving 15 bases between them. Germline V CDR1 and CDR2: SGHDT, YYEEEE. Written as DNA, the CDR3 is TGTGCCAGCAGCTTTGGACGGCTGGAGGGTACGCAGTATTTT. It codes for CASSFGRLEGTQYF.

The CDR3 protein is CASRWTRRDLSTDTQYF. The CDR3 DNA follows: TGCGCCAGCAGATGGACTAGGCGGGACCTGAGCACAGATACGCAGTATTTT. V and J are TRBV5-1 and TRBJ2-3; TRBD2 agrees at 7 bases. With V trimmed by 5 bases and J by 0 bases, 12 bases remained unmatched. The germline CDR1 and CDR2 sequences are SGHRS and YFSETQ. CDR3 length equals 17 residues.

As for this clone: The same CDR3 is also encoded by other DNA sequences in this sample. The genes are TRBV28 and TRBJ1-2, with D uncertain. The germline V and J ends were trimmed by 3 bases and 3 bases, with 5 bases remaining between them. Per the germline V gene, CDR1 is MDHEN and CDR2 is SYDVKM. This CDR3 contains 12 residues. CDR3 loop: CASSFGYYGYTF. The CDR3 DNA reads as TGTGCCAGCAGTTTTGGGTACTATGGCTACACCTTC.

The chain employs TRBV10-3 and TRBJ2-7, with D perhaps matching TRBD1 or TRBD2 (5 bases each). The germline CDR1 and CDR2 sequences are ENHRY and SYGVKD. CDR3 length: 16 amino acids. The V end lost 1 base, the J end lost 0 bases, and 13 bases lay between the germline ends. The CDR3 DNA follows: TGTGCCATCAGTGAGTGGTACGGGGCTTCCTCCTACGAGCAGTACTTC. As protein: CAISEWYGASSYEQYF.

The rearrangement uses TRBV30 and TRBJ2-5; D might be TRBD2 (6 bases). Germline values: CDR1 GTSNPN, CDR2 SVGIG (reference sequence). This CDR3 comprises 13 residues. V was shortened by 2 bases and J by 3 bases, with 10 bases between the two germline ends. CDR3 amino acids: CAWSPGTEETQYF. CDR3 nucleotides: TGTGCCTGGAGTCCCGGGACTGAAGAGACCCAGTACTTC.

This rearrangement joins TRBV7-2 to TRBJ2-7, with 9 bases lining up with TRBD1. The V gene's germline CDR1 is SGHTA and CDR2 FQGNSA. This CDR3 comprises 14 residues. The V gene end was trimmed by 4 bases and the J gene end by 5 bases; junction bases not matched to a gene: 6. The CDR3 sequence: CASSSQGALHEQYF. CDR3 bases: TGTGCCAGCAGCTCACAGGGGGCTCTCCACGAGCAGTACTTC.

The J gene is TRBJ1-4, the V gene TRBV5-1; no firm D call. With 5 bases removed from V and 5 bases from J, the gap between germline ends came to 19 bases. The CDR3 is 16 residues long. The germline gives CDR1 SGHRS, CDR2 YFSETQ. The CDR3 bases are TGCGCCAGCAGTTCTGGGCGGGCTGCCTCGAATGAAAAACTGTTTTTT. Its protein product is CASSSGRAASNEKLFF.

Of note for this clone: This may be a read error: a much more frequent sequence differs by one nucleotide. This chain connects TRBV9 to TRBJ1-1, with D unclear. The V and J ends lost 5 bases and 0 bases respectively, with 5 bases between them. CDR3 size: 12 residues. Germline assignment: CDR1 SGDLS and CDR2 YYNGEE. CDR3 sequence (DNA): TGTGCCAGCAGTCCCATGAACACTGAAGCTTTCTTT. Amino acid sequence: CASSPMNTEAFF.

With respect to this clone: Given a much more abundant clone one base away, this may be a read error. This sequence joins TRBV28 and TRBJ2-7, with TRBD1 matching 9 bases. CDR3 size: 15 residues. The J segment lost 2 bases and the V segment lost 6 bases, leaving 8 bases of the junction unmatched. CDR1 and CDR2 from the germline V gene are MDHEN and SYDVKM. The CDR3 loop reads CASSHTGTGTYEQYF. CDR3 coding DNA: TGTGCCAGCAGCCATACCGGGACAGGGACCTACGAGCAGTACTTC.

In its sample, this clone was seen a few times. CDR3 bases: TGTGCCAGCAGCTCAAGTTTACCGTACAGGGGTGGCCAGCCCCAGCATTTT. It yields the protein CASSSSLPYRGGQPQHF. This sequence joins TRBV28 and TRBJ1-5; 7 nucleotides align to TRBD1. The V segment lost 6 bases and the J segment 7 bases; nucleotides outside the gene matches: 18. CDR1 MDHEN and CDR2 SYDVKM come from the germline V gene. The CDR3 length is 17 residues.

This chain connects TRBV7-2 to TRBJ2-1; D is unresolved. Trimming left V 3 bases short and J 5 bases short, with 20 bases between. The CDR3 runs 17 residues. Germline values: CDR1 SGHTA, CDR2 FQGNSA. The CDR3 reads CASSFGFGVGLNNEQFF. The CDR3 region has the DNA TGTGCCAGCAGCTTCGGTTTTGGGGTAGGGCTGAACAATGAGCAGTTCTTC.

The chain carries TRBV28 and TRBJ2-7; 10 bases are shared with TRBD1. CDR1 is MDHEN and CDR2 is SYDVKM in the germline V gene. After removal of 6 bases from V and 2 bases from J, the junction contained 19 bases not matched to a gene. The CDR3 covers 19 residues. The CDR3 loop is CASSAALGTGQGGPYEQYF. CDR3 nucleotides: TGTGCCAGCAGCGCCGCGTTGGGAACCGGACAGGGGGGGCCCTACGAGCAGTACTTC.

This clone was counted only a few times. This chain connects TRBV11-2 to TRBJ1-1, with 8 bases lining up with TRBD1. The CDR3 consists of 15 residues. Per the germline V gene, CDR1 is SGHAT and CDR2 is FQNNGV. V was clipped by 4 bases and J by 5 bases; unmatched bases: 9. In DNA, the CDR3 is TGTGCCAGCAGCTCCTCTCAGGGGGCGCGGACTGAAGCTTTCTTT. Translation gives CASSSSQGARTEAFF.

V and J are TRBV11-2 and TRBJ2-1; D is ambiguous. Germline loops: CDR1 SGHAT, CDR2 FQNNGV. With 4 bases removed from V and 3 bases from J, the gap between germline ends came to 7 bases. This CDR3 has 13 amino acids. CDR3 in DNA: TGTGCCAGCAGCTCCGCCGTCTACAATGAGCAGTTCTTC. This sequence encodes CASSSAVYNEQFF.

The chain uses TRBV9 and TRBJ2-5, with D perhaps matching TRBD2 (6 bases). Germline assignment: CDR1 SGDLS and CDR2 YYNGEE. V dropped 4 bases and J dropped 3 bases, with 7 bases sitting between them. The CDR3 length is 12 residues. The CDR3 spells CASSWGEETQYF. The CDR3 coding sequence is TGTGCCAGCAGCTGGGGGGAAGAGACCCAGTACTTC. The full variable domain, rest sourced from reference TRBV9 and TRBJ2-5, is DSGVTQTPKHLITATGQRVTLRCSPRSGDLSVYWYQQSLDQGLQFLIQYYNGEERAKGNILERFSAQQFPDLHSELNLSSLELGDSALYFCASSWGEETQYFGPGTRLLVL.

The chain couples TRBV5-1 to TRBJ2-7; TRBD2 might be the D (6 bases). Germline values: CDR1 SGHRS, CDR2 YFSETQ. Trimming took 7 bases from V and 1 from J, leaving 15 bases between them. The length of the CDR3 is 14 residues. The CDR3 sequence: CASHAGLVSYEQYF. CDR3 coding DNA: TGCGCCAGCCATGCGGGACTCGTATCCTACGAGCAGTACTTC.

V gene TRBV29-1 combines with J gene TRBJ2-1; weak D call: TRBD2 (6 bases). The ends were cut back, 6 bases at V and 7 bases at J, with 7 bases in the middle. CDR1 is SQVTM and CDR2 is ANQGSEA in the germline V gene. This CDR3 has 10 residues. The CDR3 coding sequence is TGCAGCGTACGGGGGAATGAGCAGTTCTTC. Its translation: CSVRGNEQFF.

In the case of this clone: Distinct nucleotide sequences in the sample also encode this CDR3. Here the CDR3 reads CSVRRGRGLAGQSYEQYF. CDR3 in DNA: TGCAGCGTACGGCGGGGGCGGGGGCTAGCGGGGCAGTCCTACGAGCAGTACTTC. The V and J genes are TRBV29-1 and TRBJ2-7; 9 bases fit TRBD2. Germline loops: CDR1 SQVTM, CDR2 ANQGSEA. CDR3 length equals 18 residues. Trimming took 6 bases from V and 1 from J; bases not matched to a gene: 19.